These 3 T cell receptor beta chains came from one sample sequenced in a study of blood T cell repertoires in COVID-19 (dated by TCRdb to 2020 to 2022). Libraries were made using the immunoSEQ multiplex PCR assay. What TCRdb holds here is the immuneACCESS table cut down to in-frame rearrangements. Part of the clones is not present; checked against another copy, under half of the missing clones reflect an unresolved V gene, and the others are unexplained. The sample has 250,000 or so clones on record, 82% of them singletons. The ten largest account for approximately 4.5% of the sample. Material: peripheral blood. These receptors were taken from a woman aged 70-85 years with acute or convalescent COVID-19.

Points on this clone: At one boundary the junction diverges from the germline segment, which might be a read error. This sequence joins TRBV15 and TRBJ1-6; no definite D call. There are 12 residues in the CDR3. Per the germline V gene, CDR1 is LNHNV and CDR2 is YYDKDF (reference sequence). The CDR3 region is CATSRDSSTLHF. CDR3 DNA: TGTGCCACCAGCAGAGATAGTTCAACCCTCCACTTT.

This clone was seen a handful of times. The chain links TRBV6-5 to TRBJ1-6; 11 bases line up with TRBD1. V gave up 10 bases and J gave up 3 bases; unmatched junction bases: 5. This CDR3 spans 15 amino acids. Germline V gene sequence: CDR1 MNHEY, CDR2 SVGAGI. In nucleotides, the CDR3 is TGTGCCACCCGGACAGGGGGCAACTATAATTCACCCCTCCACTTT. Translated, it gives CATRTGGNYNSPLHF.

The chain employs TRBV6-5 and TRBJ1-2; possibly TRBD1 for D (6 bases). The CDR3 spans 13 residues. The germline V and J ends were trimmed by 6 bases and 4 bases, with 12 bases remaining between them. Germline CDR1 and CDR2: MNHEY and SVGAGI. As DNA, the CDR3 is TGTGCCAGCAGGTCGGGGGGCGCCTATGGCTACACCTTC. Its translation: CASRSGGAYGYTF.